The sequence of this TCR beta chain was determined in a study of blood T cell repertoires in COVID-19. Those enrolled, adults aged roughly 18 to 90 years, came from about two dozen US areas. Self-reported history from a screening survey and questionnaire set each donor's cohort. Recovered status applied to Cohort 3 donors who had two consecutive negative PCRs. It also applied to those with clearance or with symptom resolution. Authors' processing steps: The authors estimated nucleated cell counts from reference gene primer amplification. The method was immunoSEQ multiplex PCR; TCRdb's version includes in-frame clones alone and lacks a portion of them. V, J and clone size reflect that table, while D and trimming were determined from the DNA. The sample lists almost 400,000 clones, nearly 90% occurring once. This CDR3 contains 14 residues. Germline CDR1 and CDR2: ENHRY and SYGVKD. J gave up 6 bases and V 4 bases, and 7 bases lay outside the gene matches.

This receptor was identified in a woman aged 25 to 39 who had recovered from COVID-19. Source material: PBMCs or T cells enriched from blood (not recorded which). The rearrangement joins TRBV10-3 to TRBJ1-2, with TRBD1 identical over 8 bases. The CDR3 DNA is TGTGCCATCAGTGGGACAGGGTATAAGGATGGCTACACCTTC. Translation gives CAISGTGYKDGYTF.